The T cell receptor beta chain described here comes from a study of shared clonotypes between healthy human individuals (dated by TCRdb to 2019 to 2021). Study-wide context: The cohort included a few men and a couple of women between 18 and 49 years of age. Different laboratories and diverse techniques were used to prepare libraries and sequence TCR repertoires, to increase sequencing depth and limit assay-specific biases. For each donor, three plates each were used for CD4 naive and CD4 memory, two plates were used for CD8 naive, and one plate was used for CD8 memory. To estimate repertoire size and how much clonotypes are shared between individuals, the study performed deep sequencing of blood TCR repertoires from 4 to 6 healthy adults. Per donor, leukapheresis produced somewhere between about 0.94 and 9.5 billion PBMCs. Beyond this particular receptor, the publication reports: The small number of donors limited the genetic and exposure-history diversity represented. Larger estimated clonotype richness was generally found for naive subsets than for memory subsets. Compared with non-shared clonotypes, the clonotypes found in all four sorted-subset donors had higher generation probabilities. Based on pairwise subsampling, the degree of clonotype sharing among donors was expected to be affected by sequencing depth. Rarefaction of sorted-subset datasets indicated incomplete sequencing despite the large sequencing depth. Approximately 5% of naive CD4, 3.5% of naive CD8, around 2.3% of memory CD4, and over 0.35% of memory CD8 clonotypes were shared across a few donors. Sampling was restricted to blood, and TCR repertoires in tissues likely differ from the TCR repertoires found in blood.

The CDR3 contains 17 residues, cysteine and phenylalanine counted. Of all the DNA, just the CDR3 is kept, 51 bases in frame from base 1. The germline V gene yields LGHNT for CDR1 and FRNRAP for CDR2. V is trimmed back by 6 bases and J by 10 bases, and the junction contains 16 bases that no gene match accounts for. The donors were healthy, HIV-negative adults with no recently reported acute infections or vaccinations. Only Caucasian adults living in Nashville, Tennessee, USA were represented among the donors. CD4+ T cells were enriched through magnetic negative selection, after which naive cells were positively selected on CD45RA and the remaining negative fraction served as the memory subset. After blood collection by leukapheresis, PBMCs were isolated using Ficoll-Histopaque density gradient centrifugation and then cryopreserved in the vapor phase of liquid nitrogen. Analytical flow cytometry was used to check the purity and quantity of each magnetically sorted T cell population. Genomic DNA was isolated from every sorted fraction and measured by UV absorbance on a Nanodrop 2000c.

A remark on this clone: It lacks a known antigen. Within one base of it there is no much larger clone, and no base qualities were kept.

Using the deep immunoSEQ assay, multiplex PCR amplified TCR CDR3 regions from genomic DNA. Genomic DNA extracted from each cell subset was distributed evenly over all wells of several immunoSEQ 96-well plates, and each plate served as one replicate. For sorted subsets, each replicate PCR was loaded with approximately 200 ng genomic DNA, equivalent to 25,000 to 35,000 T cell genomes. The purified libraries were quantified using a Qubit 3.0 fluorometer, sized with a Bioanalyzer 2100, and then quantified again using the KAPA Library Quantification kit. A separate single-read 150-cycle Illumina NextSeq 550 flow cell was used to sequence each immunoSEQ 96-well plate. The original pipeline was this. Because the immunoSEQ output included only junctional sequences and no quality scores, the filtering could not be the same as the filtering used for full-length reads. To assign V/J genes and CDR3, sequences were annotated against IMGT germline references using PyIR, a Python wrapper for IgBLAST v1.9. Reads were filtered out if the reads had weak V/J assignments (E-value above 1e-6), no CDR3, stop codons, out-of-frame junctions, or ambiguous translated residues. A V3J clonotype was defined by an identical inferred V gene, J gene, and CDR3 amino acid sequence. To compute the percentage overlap between repertoires, the number of shared unique clonotypes was divided by the size of the smaller repertoire. Richness of each repertoire was evaluated using RTK rarefaction, the Chao1 estimator, and Recon v2.1 estimates of unobserved clonotypes. Generation probabilities were computed with OLGA for all TCRbeta clonotypes obtained by the gDNA method from a few donors. The source is immuneACCESS, and TCRdb retained only in-frame sequences with V and J called. Part of the clones is not carried over; for the studies checked, unresolved V genes explain less than half of this, and the remainder is unexplained. Clonal size and the V and J genes are those of that table, whereas D and trimming came from the DNA. The sample contains 850,000 to 1,200,000 clones, around 76% of them found a single time. Together, the top ten hold less than 1.5% of the sample.

The chain is assembled from TRBV12-5 and TRBJ1-6, with TRBD1 matching 9 junction bases. The sample consisted of memory CD4+ T cells sorted from blood. The cell subset or site label on this specimen signifies: CD45RA-negative fraction. The source of this sequence is a man aged 18 to 35 in good health. CDR3 reads: CASGQILIGQGRSPLHF. The nucleotides read TGTGCTAGTGGCCAAATACTCATCGGACAGGGGCGCTCACCCCTCCACTTT.